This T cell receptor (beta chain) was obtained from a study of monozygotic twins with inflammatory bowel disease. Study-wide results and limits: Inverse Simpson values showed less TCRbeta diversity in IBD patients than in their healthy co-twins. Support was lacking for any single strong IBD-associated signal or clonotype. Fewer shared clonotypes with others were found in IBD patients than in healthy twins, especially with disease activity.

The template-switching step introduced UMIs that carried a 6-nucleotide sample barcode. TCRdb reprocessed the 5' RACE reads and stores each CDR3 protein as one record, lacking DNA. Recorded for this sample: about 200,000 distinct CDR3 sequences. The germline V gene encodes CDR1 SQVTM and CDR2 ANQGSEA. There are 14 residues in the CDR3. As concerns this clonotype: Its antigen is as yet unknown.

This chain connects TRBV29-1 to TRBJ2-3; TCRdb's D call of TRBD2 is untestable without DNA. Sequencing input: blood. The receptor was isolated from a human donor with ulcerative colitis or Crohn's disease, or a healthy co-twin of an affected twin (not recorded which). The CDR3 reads CSVGVDGRRDTQYF.